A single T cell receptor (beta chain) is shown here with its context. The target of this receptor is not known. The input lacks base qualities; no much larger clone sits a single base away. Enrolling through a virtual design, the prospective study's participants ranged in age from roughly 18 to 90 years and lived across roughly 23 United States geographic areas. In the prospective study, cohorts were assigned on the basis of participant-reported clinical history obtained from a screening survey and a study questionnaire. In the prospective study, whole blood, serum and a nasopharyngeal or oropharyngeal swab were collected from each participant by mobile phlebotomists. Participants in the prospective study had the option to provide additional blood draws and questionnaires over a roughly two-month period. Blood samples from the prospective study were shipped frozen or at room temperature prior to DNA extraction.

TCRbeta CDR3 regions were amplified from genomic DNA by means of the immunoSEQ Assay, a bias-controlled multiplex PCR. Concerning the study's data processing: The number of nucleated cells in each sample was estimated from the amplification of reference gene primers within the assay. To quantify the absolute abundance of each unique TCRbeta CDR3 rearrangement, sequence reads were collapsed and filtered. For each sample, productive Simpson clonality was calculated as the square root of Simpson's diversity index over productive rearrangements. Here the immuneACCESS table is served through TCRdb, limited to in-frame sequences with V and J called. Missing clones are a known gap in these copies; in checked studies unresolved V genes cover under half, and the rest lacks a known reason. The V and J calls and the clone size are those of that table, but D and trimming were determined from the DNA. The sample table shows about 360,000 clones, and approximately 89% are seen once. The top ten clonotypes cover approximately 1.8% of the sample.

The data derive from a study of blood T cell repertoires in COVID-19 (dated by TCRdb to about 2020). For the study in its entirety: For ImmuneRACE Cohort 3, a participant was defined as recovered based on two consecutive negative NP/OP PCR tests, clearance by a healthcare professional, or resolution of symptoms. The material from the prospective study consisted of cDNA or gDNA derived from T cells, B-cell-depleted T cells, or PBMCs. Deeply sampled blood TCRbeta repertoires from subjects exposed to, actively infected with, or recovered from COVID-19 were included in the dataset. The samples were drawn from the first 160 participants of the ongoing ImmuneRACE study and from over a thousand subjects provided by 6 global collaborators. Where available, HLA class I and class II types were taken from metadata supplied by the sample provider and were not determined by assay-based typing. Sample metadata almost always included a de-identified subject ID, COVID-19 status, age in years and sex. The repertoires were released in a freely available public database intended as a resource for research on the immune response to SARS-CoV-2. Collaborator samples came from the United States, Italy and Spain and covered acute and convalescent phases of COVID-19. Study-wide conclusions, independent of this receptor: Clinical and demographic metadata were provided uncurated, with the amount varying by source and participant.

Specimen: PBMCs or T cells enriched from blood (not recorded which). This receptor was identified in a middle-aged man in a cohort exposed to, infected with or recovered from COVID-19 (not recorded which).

The DNA sequence is given as TGTGCCAGCAGCTTAGTAACAGGGGTAACCTATGGCTACACCTTC. Translated, this is CASSLVTGVTYGYTF. The chain is assembled from TRBV11-2 and TRBJ1-2, and TRBD1 matches 7 of the central bases. From its cysteine to its phenylalanine, the CDR3 spans 15 amino acids. Only the CDR3 DNA stays, 45 bases, in frame from base 1. The germline V gene yields SGHAT for CDR1 and FQNNGV for CDR2. V loses 1 base at its end and J loses 4 bases; junction bases beyond the gene matches: 6.